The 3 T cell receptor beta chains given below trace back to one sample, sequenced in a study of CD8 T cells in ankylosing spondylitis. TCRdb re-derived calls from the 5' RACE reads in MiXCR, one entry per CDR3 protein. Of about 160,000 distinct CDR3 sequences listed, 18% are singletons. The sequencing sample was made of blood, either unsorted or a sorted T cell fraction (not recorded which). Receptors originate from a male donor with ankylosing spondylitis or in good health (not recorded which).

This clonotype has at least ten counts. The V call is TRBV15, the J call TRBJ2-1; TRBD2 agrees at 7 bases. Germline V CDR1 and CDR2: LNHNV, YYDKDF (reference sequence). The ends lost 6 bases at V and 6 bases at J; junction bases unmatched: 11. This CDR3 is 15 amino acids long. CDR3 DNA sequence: TGTGCCACCAGAGCTGTCAGGACTAGTGGCAATGAGCAGTTCTTC. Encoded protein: CATRAVRTSGNEQFF. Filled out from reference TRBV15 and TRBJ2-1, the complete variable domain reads DAMVIQNPRYQVTQFGKPVTLSCSQTLNHNVMYWYQQKSSQAPKLLFHYYDKDFNNEADTPDNFQSRRPNTSFCFLDIRSPGLGDTAMYLCATRAVRTSGNEQFFGPGTRLTVL.

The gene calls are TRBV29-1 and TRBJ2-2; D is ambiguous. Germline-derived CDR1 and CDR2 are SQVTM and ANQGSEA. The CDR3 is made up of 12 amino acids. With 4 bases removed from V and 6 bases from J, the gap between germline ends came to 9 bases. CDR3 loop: CSVVVGSGELFF. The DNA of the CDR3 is TGCAGCGTTGTGGTAGGGTCCGGGGAGCTGTTTTTT.

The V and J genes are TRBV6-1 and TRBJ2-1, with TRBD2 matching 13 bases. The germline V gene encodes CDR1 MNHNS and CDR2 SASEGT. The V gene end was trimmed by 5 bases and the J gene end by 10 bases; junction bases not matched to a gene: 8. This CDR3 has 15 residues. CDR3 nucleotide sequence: TGTGCCAGCAGTCCCGGACTAGCGGGAGTCGACGAGCAGTTCTTC. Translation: CASSPGLAGVDEQFF.